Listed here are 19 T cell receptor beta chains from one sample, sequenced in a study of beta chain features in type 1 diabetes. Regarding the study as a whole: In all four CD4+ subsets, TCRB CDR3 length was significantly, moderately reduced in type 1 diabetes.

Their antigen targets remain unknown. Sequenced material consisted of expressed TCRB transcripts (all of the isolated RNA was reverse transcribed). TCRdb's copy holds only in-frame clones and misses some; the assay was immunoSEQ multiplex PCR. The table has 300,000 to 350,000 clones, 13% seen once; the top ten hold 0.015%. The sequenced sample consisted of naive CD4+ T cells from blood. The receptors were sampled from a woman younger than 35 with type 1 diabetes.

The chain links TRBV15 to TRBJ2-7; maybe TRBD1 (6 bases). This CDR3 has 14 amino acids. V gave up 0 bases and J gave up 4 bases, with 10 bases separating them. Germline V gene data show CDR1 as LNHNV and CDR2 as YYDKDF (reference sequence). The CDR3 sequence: CATSRDLGQYEQYV. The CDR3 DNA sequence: TGTGCCACCAGCAGAGATCTCGGACAGTACGAGCAGTACGTC.

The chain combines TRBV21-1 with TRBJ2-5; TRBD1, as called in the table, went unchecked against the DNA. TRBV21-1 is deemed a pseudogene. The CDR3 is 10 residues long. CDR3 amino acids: CASQKETQYF. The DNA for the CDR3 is TGTGCCAGCCAGAAAGAGACCCAGTACTTC.

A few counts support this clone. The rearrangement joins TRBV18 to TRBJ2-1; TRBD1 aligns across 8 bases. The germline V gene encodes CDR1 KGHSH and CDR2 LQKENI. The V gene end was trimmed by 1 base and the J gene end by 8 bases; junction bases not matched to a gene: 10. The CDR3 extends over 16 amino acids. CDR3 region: CASSPRTGSRPDEQFF. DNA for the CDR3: TGTGCCAGCTCACCACGGACAGGGTCGAGACCGGATGAGCAGTTCTTC.

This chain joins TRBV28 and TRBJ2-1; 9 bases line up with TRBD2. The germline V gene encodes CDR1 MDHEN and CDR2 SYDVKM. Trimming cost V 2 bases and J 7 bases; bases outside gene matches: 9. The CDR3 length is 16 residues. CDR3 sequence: CASSLHRLAGPNEQFF. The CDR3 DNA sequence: TGTGCCAGCAGTTTACACAGGCTAGCGGGGCCGAATGAGCAGTTCTTC. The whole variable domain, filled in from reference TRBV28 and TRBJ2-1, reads DVKVTQSSRYLVKRTGEKVFLECVQDMDHENMFWYRQDPGLGLRLIYFSYDVKMKEKGDIPEGYSVSREKKERFSLILESASTNQTSMYLCASSLHRLAGPNEQFFGPGTRLTVL.

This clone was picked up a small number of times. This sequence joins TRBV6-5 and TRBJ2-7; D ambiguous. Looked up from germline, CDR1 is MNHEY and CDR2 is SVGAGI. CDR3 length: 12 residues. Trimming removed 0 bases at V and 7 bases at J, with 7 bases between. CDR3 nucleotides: TGTGCCAGCAGTTACTCGTCCGGGGAGCAGTACTTC. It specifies CASSYSSGEQYF.

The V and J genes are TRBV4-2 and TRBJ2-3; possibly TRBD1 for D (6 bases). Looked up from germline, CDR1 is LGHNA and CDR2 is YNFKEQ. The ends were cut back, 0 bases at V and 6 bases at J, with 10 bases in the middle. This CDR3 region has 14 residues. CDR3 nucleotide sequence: TGTGCCAGCAGCCAAGATCTGGGGGCGGATACGCAGTATTTT. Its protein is CASSQDLGADTQYF.

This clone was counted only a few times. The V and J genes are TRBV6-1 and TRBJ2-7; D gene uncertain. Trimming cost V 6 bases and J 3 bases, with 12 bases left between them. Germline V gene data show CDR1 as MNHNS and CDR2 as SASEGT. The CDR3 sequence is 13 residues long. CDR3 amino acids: CASRSGRVYEQYF. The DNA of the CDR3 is TGTGCCAGCAGATCGGGTCGGGTCTACGAGCAGTACTTC.

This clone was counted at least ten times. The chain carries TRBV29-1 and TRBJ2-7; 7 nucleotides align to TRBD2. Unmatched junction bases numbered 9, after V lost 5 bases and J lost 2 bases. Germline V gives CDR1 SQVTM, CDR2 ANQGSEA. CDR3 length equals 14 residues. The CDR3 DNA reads TGCAGCGTTTTTGGCTGGCGGGGGACCTACGAGCAGTACGTC. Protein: CSVFGWRGTYEQYV.

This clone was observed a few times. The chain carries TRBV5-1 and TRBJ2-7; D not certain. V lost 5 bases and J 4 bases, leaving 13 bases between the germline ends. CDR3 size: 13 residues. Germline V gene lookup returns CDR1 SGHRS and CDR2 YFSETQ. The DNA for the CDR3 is TGCGCCAGCAGTTTAGACAACCTATACGAGCAGTACTTC. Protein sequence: CASSLDNLYEQYF.

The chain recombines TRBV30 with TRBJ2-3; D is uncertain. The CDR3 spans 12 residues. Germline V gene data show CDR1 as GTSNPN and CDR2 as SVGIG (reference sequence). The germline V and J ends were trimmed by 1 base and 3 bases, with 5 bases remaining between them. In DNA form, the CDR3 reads TGTGCCTGGAGTGCCCCGACAGATACGCAGTATTTT. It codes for CAWSAPTDTQYF.

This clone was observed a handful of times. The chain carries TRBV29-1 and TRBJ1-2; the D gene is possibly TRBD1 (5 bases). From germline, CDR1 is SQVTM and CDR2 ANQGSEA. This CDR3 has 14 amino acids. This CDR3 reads CRPPEGPGGNGYTF. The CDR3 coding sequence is TGCAGACCCCCAGAGGGGCCAGGAGGGAATGGCTACACCTTC.

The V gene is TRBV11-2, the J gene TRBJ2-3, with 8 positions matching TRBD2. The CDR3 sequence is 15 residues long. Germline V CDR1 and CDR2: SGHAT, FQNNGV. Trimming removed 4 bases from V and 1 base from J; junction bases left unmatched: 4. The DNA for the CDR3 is TGTGCCAGCAGCTGGCGGGAGGTGGGCACAGATACGCAGTATTTT. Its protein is CASSWREVGTDTQYF.

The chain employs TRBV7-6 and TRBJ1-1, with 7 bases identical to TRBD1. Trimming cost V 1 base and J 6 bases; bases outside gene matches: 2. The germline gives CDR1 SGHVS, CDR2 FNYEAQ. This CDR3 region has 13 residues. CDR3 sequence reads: CASSLGGGPEAFF. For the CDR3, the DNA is TGTGCCAGCAGCTTAGGAGGGGGCCCTGAAGCTTTCTTT.

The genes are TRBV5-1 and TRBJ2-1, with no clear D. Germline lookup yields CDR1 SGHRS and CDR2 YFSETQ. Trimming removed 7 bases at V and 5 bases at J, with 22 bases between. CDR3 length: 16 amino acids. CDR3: CASYKPSGGSNNEQFF. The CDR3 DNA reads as TGCGCCAGCTATAAGCCGTCCGGCGGATCCAACAATGAGCAGTTCTTC.

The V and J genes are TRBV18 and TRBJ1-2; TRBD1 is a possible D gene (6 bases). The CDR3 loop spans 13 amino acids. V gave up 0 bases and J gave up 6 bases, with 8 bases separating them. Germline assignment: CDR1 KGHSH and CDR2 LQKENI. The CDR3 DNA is TGTGCCAGCTCACCACCGGGGGGGCATGGCTACACCTTC. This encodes CASSPPGGHGYTF.

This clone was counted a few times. CDR3 DNA: TGTGCCAGCAGACCGGGACAGCTTTCCTACGAGCAGTACGTC. This translates into CASRPGQLSYEQYV. This chain uses TRBV28 with TRBJ2-7; 7 bases agree with TRBD1. Germline CDR1 and CDR2: MDHEN and SYDVKM. The V segment lost 6 bases and the J segment 1 base; nucleotides outside the gene matches: 6. The CDR3 runs 14 residues.

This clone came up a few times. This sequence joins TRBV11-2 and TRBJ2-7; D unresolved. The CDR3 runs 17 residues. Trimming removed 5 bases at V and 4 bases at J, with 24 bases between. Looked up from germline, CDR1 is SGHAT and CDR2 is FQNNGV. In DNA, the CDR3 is TGTGCCAGCAGCCACCCCCGAAACCGGTATGAGATTTACGAGCAGTACTTC. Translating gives CASSHPRNRYEIYEQYF.

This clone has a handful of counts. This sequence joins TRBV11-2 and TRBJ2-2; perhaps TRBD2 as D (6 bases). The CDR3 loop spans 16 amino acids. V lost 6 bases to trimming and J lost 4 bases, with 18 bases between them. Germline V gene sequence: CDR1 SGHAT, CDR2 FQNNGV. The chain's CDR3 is CASSLSRDPRTGELFF. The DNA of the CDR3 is TGTGCCAGCAGTTTATCGCGGGACCCCCGCACCGGGGAGCTGTTTTTT.

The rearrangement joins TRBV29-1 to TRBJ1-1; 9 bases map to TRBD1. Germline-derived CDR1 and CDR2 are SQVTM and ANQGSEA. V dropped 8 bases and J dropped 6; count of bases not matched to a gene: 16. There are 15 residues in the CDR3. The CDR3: CSPEGDRALKAEAFF. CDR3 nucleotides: TGCAGCCCGGAAGGGGACAGGGCCTTGAAGGCTGAAGCTTTCTTT.